These 13 T cell receptor beta chains were sequenced from one sample in a study of T cell repertoires in cytomegalovirus infection. Their antigen targets remain unknown. TCRdb called the reads again in MiXCR, with one record for every CDR3 protein. The sample consists of hundreds of thousands of distinct CDR3 sequences, almost 30% of them appearing once. The sequencing used cultured PBMCs, collected from culture after CMV antigen stimulation. The receptors come from a human donor in good health (CMV status not recorded). Some clones in this sample may be carry-over from other donors' samples.

This clonotype was observed at least ten times. The chain combines TRBV6-6 with TRBJ2-3; no clear D gene. This CDR3 contains 14 residues. The germline V gene has CDR1 MNHNY and CDR2 SVGAGI (reference sequence). Trimming cost V 0 bases and J 2 bases, with 6 bases left between them. CDR3 in amino acids: CASSYSGTTDTQYF. CDR3 nucleotides: TGTGCCAGCAGTTACTCTGGAACCACAGATACGCAGTATTTT.

This clonotype has only a few counts. The chain joins TRBV7-2 to TRBJ2-2, with TRBD2 matching 11 bases. Per the germline V gene, CDR1 is SGHTA and CDR2 is FQGNSA. The CDR3 length is 16 residues. The V segment lost 3 bases and the J segment 2 bases; nucleotides outside the gene matches: 2. The CDR3 loop is CASSFTSGGNTGELFF. CDR3 DNA sequence: TGTGCCAGCAGCTTTACTAGCGGGGGAAACACCGGGGAGCTGTTTTTT.

This clonotype was counted ten times or more. The chain carries TRBV20-1 and TRBJ2-6; D possibly corresponds to TRBD2 (6 bases). CDR1 is DFQATT and CDR2 is SNEGSKA in the germline V gene (reference sequence). V lost 0 bases and J 0 bases, leaving 15 bases between the germline ends. This CDR3 has 18 residues. DNA of the CDR3: TGCAGTGCTAGAGATGATGGGACTTCCAGCTCTGGGGCCAACGTCCTGACTTTC. As protein: CSARDDGTSSSGANVLTF.

About this clonotype: One end of the junction is discordant with germline, which a read error may explain. The chain uses TRBV5-1 and TRBJ2-4; 8 bases match TRBD1. CDR1 SGHRS and CDR2 YFSETQ come from the germline V gene. The CDR3 consists of 13 residues. In DNA, the CDR3 is TGCGCCAGCAGCTTGGTGTTTCAGGGGGCCTTGGACTTC. This encodes CASSLVFQGALDF.

The chain combines TRBV7-9 with TRBJ1-2; D is possibly TRBD1 (6 bases). The V and J ends lost 1 base and 4 bases respectively, with 13 bases between them. CDR3 length: 15 residues. The germline V gene encodes CDR1 SEHNR and CDR2 FQNEAQ (reference sequence). The CDR3 DNA follows: TGTGCCAGCAGCTTAGAGGCAGGGGAGAGCTATGGCTACACCTTC. Encoded protein: CASSLEAGESYGYTF. Using reference TRBV7-9 and TRBJ1-2 for the parts outside the CDR3, the full variable domain is DTGVSQNPRHKITKRGQNVTFRCDPISEHNRLYWYRQTLGQGPEFLTYFQNEAQLEKSRLLSDRFSAERPKGSFSTLEIQRTEQGDSAMYLCASSLEAGESYGYTFGSGTRLTVV.

The J gene is TRBJ2-1, the V gene TRBV7-3, with D tentatively TRBD2 (5 bases). The length of the CDR3 is 14 residues. Germline CDR1 is SGHTA and CDR2 is FQGTGA. The V end lost 5 bases, the J end lost 5 bases, and 13 bases lay between the germline ends. The DNA of the CDR3 is TGTGCCAGCAGCGGAGCGGTGATGGACAATGAGCAGTTCTTC. It specifies CASSGAVMDNEQFF.

The chain employs TRBV7-9 and TRBJ2-1; weak D call: TRBD2 (5 bases). Per germline, CDR1 SEHNR and CDR2 FQNEAQ (reference sequence). Trimming left V 0 bases short and J 8 bases short, with 14 bases between. CDR3 length: 15 residues. This CDR3 reads CASSLAAFSGDEQFF. CDR3 in DNA: TGTGCCAGCAGCTTAGCTGCCTTCTCCGGGGATGAGCAGTTCTTC.

The gene calls are TRBV7-9 and TRBJ2-1; TRBD2 agrees at 8 bases. V shed 7 bases, J shed 5 bases, and the junction held 7 bases outside the gene matches. This CDR3 contains 14 residues. The V gene's germline CDR1 is SEHNR and CDR2 FQNEAQ (reference sequence). Here the CDR3 DNA reads TGTGCCAGCACCCCCCCGACTAGCGACAATGAGCAGTTCTTC. Translation: CASTPPTSDNEQFF.

The rearrangement uses TRBV3-1 and TRBJ1-2, with D hard to call. This CDR3 contains 15 residues. Per the germline V gene, CDR1 is LGHDT and CDR2 is YNNKEL (reference sequence). With 2 bases removed from V and 4 bases from J, the gap between germline ends came to 14 bases. The CDR3 is CASSQNSYFSYGYTF. The CDR3 DNA is TGTGCCAGCAGCCAAAACAGCTACTTTAGCTATGGCTACACCTTC. Together with reference TRBV3-1 and TRBJ1-2, the CDR3 gives the full variable domain: DTAVSQTPKYLVTQMGNDKSIKCEQNLGHDTMYWYKQDSKKFLKIMFSYNNKELIINETVPNRFSPKSPDKAHLNLHINSLELGDSAVYFCASSQNSYFSYGYTFGSGTRLTVV.

This clonotype was counted between two and nine times. The rearrangement uses TRBV27 and TRBJ2-1; D unresolved. The germline CDR1 and CDR2 sequences are MNHEY and SMNVEV (reference sequence). Trimming stripped 2 bases from V and 4 bases from J, with 15 bases between. The length of the CDR3 is 16 residues. CDR3 sequence reads: CASSLISERPYNEQFF. In DNA form, the CDR3 reads TGTGCCAGCAGTTTAATCTCGGAGAGACCTTACAATGAGCAGTTCTTC.

V usage is TRBV9 and J usage is TRBJ1-2, with D unresolved. Germline loops: CDR1 SGDLS, CDR2 YYNGEE. With 0 bases removed from V and 3 bases from J, the gap between germline ends came to 6 bases. This CDR3 region has 13 residues. CDR3: CASSVEADYGYTF. The CDR3 nucleotides read TGTGCCAGCAGCGTAGAGGCCGACTATGGCTACACCTTC. The variable domain in full, completed from reference TRBV9 and TRBJ1-2, reads DSGVTQTPKHLITATGQRVTLRCSPRSGDLSVYWYQQSLDQGLQFLIQYYNGEERAKGNILERFSAQQFPDLHSELNLSSLELGDSALYFCASSVEADYGYTFGSGTRLTVV.

The V call is TRBV6-5, the J call TRBJ1-4; D is ambiguous. The CDR3 loop spans 14 amino acids. Germline assignment: CDR1 MNHEY and CDR2 SVGAGI. V was cut by 2 bases and J by 0 bases, with 4 bases left in between. CDR3 nucleotides: TGTGCCAGCAGTTACGGTGCAACTAATGAAAAACTGTTTTTT. The encoded protein is CASSYGATNEKLFF.

The chain links TRBV19 to TRBJ1-4, with a tentative D call TRBD1 (6 bases). The CDR3 has 14 residues. CDR1 is LNHDA and CDR2 is SQIVND in the germline V gene (reference sequence). V shed 4 bases and J shed 8 bases, with 14 bases lying between them. CDR3 protein: CASSTTGLGEKLFF. In nucleotides, the CDR3 is TGTGCCAGTAGTACGACAGGCCTGGGGGAAAAACTGTTTTTT.